This record looks at one T cell receptor (beta chain) sequence and its context. Its antigen is not identified. These data belong to a study of siplizumab effects on memory and regulatory T cells. Measured with immunoSEQ multiplex PCR; TCRdb has only the in-frame clones, and not every one. The table records approximately 94,000 clones, roughly 93% of them present only once. Study-level points and caveats: Naive-or-memory phenotypes were unassignable for roughly 80-95% of proliferating CD4+ or CD8+ clones. The naive T cell population seemed more diverse than memory cells and seemed a major contributor to the alloresponse.

Between the trimmed V and J ends, which lost 3 bases and 0 bases, there was a span of 11 bases. Germline assignment: CDR1 KGHSH and CDR2 LQKENI. This CDR3 comprises 15 residues. The source of this sequence is a human donor in good health. What was sequenced was non-Treg CD4+ T cells sorted from blood. The chain employs TRBV18 and TRBJ1-2, with a weak D call TRBD1 (5 bases). The CDR3 sequence: CASSPQEGANYGYTF. Written as DNA, the CDR3 is TGTGCCAGCTCACCTCAGGAAGGGGCTAACTATGGCTACACCTTC. The full variable domain, completed using reference TRBV18 and TRBJ1-2, is NAGVMQNPRHLVRRRGQEARLRCSPMKGHSHVYWYRQLPEEGLKFMVYLQKENIIDESGMPKERFSAEFPKEGPSILRIQQVVRGDSAAYFCASSPQEGANYGYTFGSGTRLTVV.